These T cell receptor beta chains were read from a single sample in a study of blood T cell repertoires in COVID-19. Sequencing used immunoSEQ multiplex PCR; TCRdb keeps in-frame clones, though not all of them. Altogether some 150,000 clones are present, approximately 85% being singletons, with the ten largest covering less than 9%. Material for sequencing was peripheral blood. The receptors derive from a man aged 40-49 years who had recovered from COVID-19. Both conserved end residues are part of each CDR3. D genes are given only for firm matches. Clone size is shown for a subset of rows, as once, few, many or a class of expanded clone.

CDR3aa: CASSQVMLAASYNEQFF
CDR3nt: TGTGCCAGCAGCCAAGTAATGTTAGCGGCGAGCTACAATGAGCAGTTCTTC
v_gene: TRBV3-1/TRBV3-2
j_gene: TRBJ2-1
abundance: -
len: 17
d_gene: -

CDR3aa: CASSSLRTGELFF
CDR3nt: TGTGCCAGCAGCTCCCTCAGGACCGGGGAGCTGTTTTTT
v_gene: TRBV11-3
j_gene: TRBJ2-2
abundance: -
len: 13
d_gene: -

CDR3aa: CASSSPGTGPYEQYF
CDR3nt: TGTGCCAGCAGTTCCCCCGGGACAGGGCCCTACGAGCAGTACTTC
v_gene: TRBV27
j_gene: TRBJ2-7
abundance: -
len: 15
d_gene: TRBD1

CDR3aa: CASSDTTGSNTNEQFF
CDR3nt: TGTGCCAGCAGTGACACGACAGGGTCAAACACGAATGAGCAGTTCTTC
v_gene: TRBV25-1
j_gene: TRBJ2-1
abundance: -
len: 16
d_gene: TRBD1

CDR3aa: CASSTRQGRTDTQYF
CDR3nt: TGTGCCAGCAGCACACGACAGGGGAGGACAGATACGCAGTATTTT
v_gene: TRBV7-9
j_gene: TRBJ2-3
abundance: -
len: 15
d_gene: TRBD1

CDR3aa: CASSLGTVYNEQFF
CDR3nt: TGCGCCAGCAGCTTGGGGACAGTTTACAATGAGCAGTTCTTC
v_gene: TRBV5-1
j_gene: TRBJ2-1
abundance: -
len: 14
d_gene: -

CDR3aa: CASSQERGTGGSPGNTIYF
CDR3nt: TGCGCCAGCAGCCAAGAAAGAGGGACAGGGGGTTCTCCTGGAAACACCATATATTTT
v_gene: TRBV4-1
j_gene: TRBJ1-3
abundance: -
len: 19
d_gene: TRBD1

CDR3aa: CASGNTEAFF
CDR3nt: TGTGCCTCAGGGAACACTGAAGCTTTCTTT
v_gene: TRBV10-3
j_gene: TRBJ1-1
abundance: -
len: 10
d_gene: -

CDR3aa: CSVAAGEAFF
CDR3nt: TGCAGCGTTGCTGCGGGAGAAGCTTTCTTT
v_gene: TRBV29-1
j_gene: TRBJ1-1
abundance: -
len: 10
d_gene: -

CDR3aa: CASSYLISEQYF
CDR3nt: TGTGCCAGCAGTTACCTTATCTCGGAGCAGTACTTC
v_gene: TRBV6-2/TRBV6-3
j_gene: TRBJ2-7
abundance: -
len: 12
d_gene: -

CDR3aa: CASSTRGQGYGYTF
CDR3nt: TGTGCCAGTAGTACCCGGGGACAGGGTTACGGCTACACCTTC
v_gene: TRBV19
j_gene: TRBJ1-2
abundance: many
len: 14
d_gene: TRBD1

CDR3aa: CASSLLTGTYGYTF
CDR3nt: TGTGCCAGCAGCCTACTGACAGGGACCTATGGCTACACCTTC
v_gene: TRBV6-5
j_gene: TRBJ1-2
abundance: -
len: 14
d_gene: TRBD1

CDR3aa: CASSQNIQGAWTEAFF
CDR3nt: TGTGCCAGCAGCCAGAACATTCAGGGGGCTTGGACTGAAGCTTTCTTT
v_gene: TRBV2
j_gene: TRBJ1-1
abundance: -
len: 16
d_gene: TRBD1

CDR3aa: CASSERELNTQYF
CDR3nt: TGTGCCAGCTCAGAACGGGAGTTGAATACGCAGTATTTT
v_gene: TRBV18
j_gene: TRBJ2-3
abundance: -
len: 13
d_gene: -

CDR3aa: CAIKDSWSEKLFF
CDR3nt: TGTGCCATCAAGGACAGTTGGTCTGAAAAACTGTTTTTT
v_gene: TRBV10-3
j_gene: TRBJ1-4
abundance: -
len: 13
d_gene: -